The entry below describes one TCR beta chain. This specimen belongs to a study of T cell responses to AZD1222 COVID-19 vaccine. Across the study: Second-dose timings of about 4 or about 12 weeks were pooled.

Trimming took off 6 bases at V and 7 bases at J, with 9 bases between the two ends. Germline CDR1 reads MNHEY; CDR2 reads SMNVEV (reference sequence). This CDR3 spans 11 amino acids. Sequencing used immunoSEQ multiplex PCR; TCRdb keeps in-frame clones, though not all of them. The data show some 120,000 clones, about 92% seen once. The rearrangement links TRBV27 to TRBJ1-1; D remains unclear. The clonotype comes from an adult in good health. This sample comprised peripheral blood, obtained on day 0 of AZD1222 vaccination. Here the CDR3 reads CASRWLGEAFF. The CDR3 nucleotides read TGTGCCAGCAGGTGGCTGGGTGAAGCTTTCTTT.